These 16 T cell receptor beta chains share one sample of origin, sequenced in a study of T cell responses to AZD1222 COVID-19 vaccine (dated by TCRdb to the early 2020s). The sample's time point label is to be understood as: baseline before first vaccination. To prepare the library, the immunoSEQ multiplex PCR assay was applied. TCRdb re-hosts the immuneACCESS table, in-frame sequences only. Its copies lack some clones; in the studies checked, an unresolved V gene accounts for under half of them, and the cause for the rest is not known. This sample has approximately 150,000 clones in its table, and approximately 90% of those were observed once. The ten top clones hold around 1.6% of the sample. The starting material was peripheral blood, obtained on day 0 of AZD1222 vaccination. These receptor sequences come from an adult in good health.

This chain joins TRBV15 and TRBJ2-3; TRBD1 matches 8 bases. The CDR3 totals 15 residues. The V segment lost 5 bases and the J segment 1 base; nucleotides outside the gene matches: 5. The germline CDR1 and CDR2 sequences are LNHNV and YYDKDF (reference sequence). This CDR3 is CATSAQGAGTDTQYF. CDR3 DNA: TGTGCCACCAGCGCCCAGGGGGCAGGCACAGATACGCAGTATTTT.

The DNA for the CDR3 is TGCGCCAGCAGCCAAGAATCCGGACAGGGATACTCTGGGGCCAACGTCCTGACTTTC. Its protein is CASSQESGQGYSGANVLTF. J is TRBJ2-6 and V is TRBV4-1; TRBD1 agrees at 8 bases. The CDR3 length is 19 residues. The junction had 7 bases not matched to a gene; V was cut back by 0 bases and J by 0 bases. From germline, CDR1 is MGHRA and CDR2 YSYEKL.

V usage is TRBV7-2 and J usage is TRBJ1-4, with D uncertain. V was pared by 1 base and J by 10 bases, with 10 bases between. Germline V gene lookup returns CDR1 SGHTA and CDR2 FQGNSA. The CDR3 consists of 13 residues. DNA for the CDR3: TGTGCCAGCAGCTTAGTGACTAGCGGAAAACTGTTTTTT. It encodes CASSLVTSGKLFF.

DNA for the CDR3: TGTGCCAGCAGCTTCGGGACAGGGGTCAACGAGCAGTACTTC. Encoded protein: CASSFGTGVNEQYF. The rearrangement uses TRBV5-8 and TRBJ2-7, with 10 positions matching TRBD1. CDR1 and CDR2 (germline): SGHTS, YDEGEE. This CDR3 is built from 14 residues. Trimming at V came to 2 bases and at J to 5 bases, leaving 4 bases not matched to a gene.

This clone was observed once. The chain recombines TRBV5-1 with TRBJ1-5; 11 bases are shared with TRBD1. J was trimmed by 0 bases and V by 2 bases; bases with no gene match: 7. Germline lookup yields CDR1 SGHRS and CDR2 YFSETQ. The CDR3 spans 18 residues. The CDR3 is CASSLGDRGFNSNQPQHF. The CDR3 DNA follows: TGCGCCAGCAGCTTAGGGGACAGGGGGTTCAATAGCAATCAGCCCCAGCATTTT.

This chain uses TRBV7-9 with TRBJ2-1; D remains ambiguous. CDR1 is SEHNR and CDR2 is FQNEAQ in the germline V gene (reference sequence). CDR3 length: 12 amino acids. Trimming cost V 4 bases and J 12 bases, with 13 bases left between them. CDR3 nucleotides: TGTGCCAGCAGCTCCCTGACATTCGGGCAGTTCTTC. Its protein product is CASSSLTFGQFF.

The chain employs TRBV25-1 and TRBJ1-2, with D possibly TRBD1 on 6 matching bases. The V end lost 3 bases, the J end lost 4 bases, and 12 bases lay between the germline ends. Per the germline V gene, CDR1 is MGHDK and CDR2 is SYGVNS. The CDR3 runs to 14 residues. The DNA of the CDR3 is TGTGCCAGCAGTGAGGGGGGCTCGCGCTATGGCTACACCTTC. As protein: CASSEGGSRYGYTF.

The gene calls are TRBV27 and TRBJ2-7, with 8 nucleotides matching TRBD1. Germline loops: CDR1 MNHEY, CDR2 SMNVEV (reference sequence). After removal of 8 bases from V and 3 bases from J, the junction contained 6 bases not matched to a gene. The CDR3 totals 13 residues. CDR3 sequence (DNA): TGTGCCAGCCGAAGACAGGGGAACTACGAGCAGTACTTC. This gives the protein CASRRQGNYEQYF.

The chain has TRBV27 and TRBJ2-5; D unclear. Trimming took 6 bases from V and 0 from J, leaving 8 bases between them. The CDR3 is made up of 13 amino acids. From germline, CDR1 is MNHEY and CDR2 SMNVEV (reference sequence). The CDR3 here is CASRARYQETQYF. The CDR3, as DNA: TGTGCCAGCAGAGCGAGGTACCAAGAGACCCAGTACTTC.

As DNA, the CDR3 is TGTGCCAGCAGTGACCGAGACAATCAGCCCCAGCATTTT. Translating it yields CASSDRDNQPQHF. The chain combines TRBV2 with TRBJ1-5; D is ambiguous. CDR3 length: 13 residues. Trimming pared 3 bases from V and 3 bases from J, leaving 6 bases between. Germline loops: CDR1 SNHLY, CDR2 FYNNEI.

CDR3 DNA sequence: TGTGCCAGCAGTTTATACTCGAGCTCCTACAATGAGCAGTTCTTC. It specifies CASSLYSSSYNEQFF. This sequence joins TRBV27 and TRBJ2-1; no definite D call. This CDR3 is 15 amino acids long. The germline V gene encodes CDR1 MNHEY and CDR2 SMNVEV (reference sequence). Trimming shortened V by 1 base and J by 0 bases, and 7 bases separated the two germline ends.

This rearrangement joins TRBV6-5 to TRBJ1-3; D is perhaps TRBD1 (5 bases). The CDR3 consists of 15 residues. Germline CDR1 reads MNHEY; CDR2 reads SVGAGI. V dropped 9 bases and J dropped 0 bases, with 15 bases sitting between them. CDR3 in DNA: TGTGCCAGTCGGCGAGGCGGGGGCTCTGGAAACACCATATATTTT. This sequence encodes CASRRGGGSGNTIYF.

CDR3 in amino acids: CASSNSGIQDPPLYEQYF. The DNA for the CDR3 is TGTGCCAGCAGCAATTCTGGAATCCAGGACCCTCCCCTCTACGAGCAGTACTTC. The gene calls are TRBV21-1 and TRBJ2-7. TRBV21-1 corresponds to a pseudogene. The CDR3 covers 18 residues.

This clone was seen once. The chain uses TRBV6-5 and TRBJ2-5; D might be TRBD2 (5 bases). Per the germline V gene, CDR1 is MNHEY and CDR2 is SVGAGI. This CDR3 comprises 15 residues. V was trimmed by 8 bases and J by 3 bases, leaving 19 bases between them. CDR3 coding DNA: TGTGCCAGCTCCGCCGGGCTGCCGGGAAAAGAGACCCAGTACTTC. Amino acids: CASSAGLPGKETQYF.

The chain recombines TRBV11-2 with TRBJ2-2; D remains ambiguous. The V gene lost 2 bases and the J gene lost 6 bases, with 7 bases spanning the gap. Germline assignment: CDR1 SGHAT and CDR2 FQNNGV. The CDR3 contains 13 residues. The CDR3 DNA sequence: TGTGCCAGCAGCTTAAACAAGGCCGGGGAGCTGTTTTTT. Translating it yields CASSLNKAGELFF.

This clone has a single count. This chain links TRBV3-1 (or the pseudogene TRBV3-2) with TRBJ2-2; possibly TRBD1 or TRBD2 for D (5 bases each). Trimming left V 4 bases short and J 7 bases short, with 22 bases between. This CDR3 region has 17 residues. Germline V gene sequence: CDR1 LGHDT, CDR2 YNNKEL (reference sequence). The CDR3 loop is CASSPTTGTIISGELFF. The CDR3 bases are TGTGCCAGCAGCCCAACAACCGGGACGATAATAAGCGGGGAGCTGTTTTTT.